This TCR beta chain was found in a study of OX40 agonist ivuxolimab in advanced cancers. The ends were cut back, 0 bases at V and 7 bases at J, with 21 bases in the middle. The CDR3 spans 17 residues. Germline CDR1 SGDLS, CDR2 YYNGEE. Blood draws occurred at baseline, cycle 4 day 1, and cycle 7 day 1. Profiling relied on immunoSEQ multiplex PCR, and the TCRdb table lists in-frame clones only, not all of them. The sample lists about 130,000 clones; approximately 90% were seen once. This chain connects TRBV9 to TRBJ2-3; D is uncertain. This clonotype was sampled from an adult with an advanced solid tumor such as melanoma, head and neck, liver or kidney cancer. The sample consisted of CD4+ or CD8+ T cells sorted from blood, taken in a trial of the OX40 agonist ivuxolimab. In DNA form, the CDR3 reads TGTGCCAGCAGCGTAGCTCACAGCCCTTCGGGCCAAAATACGCAGTATTTT. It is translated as CASSVAHSPSGQNTQYF. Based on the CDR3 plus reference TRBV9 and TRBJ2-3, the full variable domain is DSGVTQTPKHLITATGQRVTLRCSPRSGDLSVYWYQQSLDQGLQFLIQYYNGEERAKGNILERFSAQQFPDLHSELNLSSLELGDSALYFCASSVAHSPSGQNTQYFGPGTRLTVL.